The 5 T cell receptor beta chains below were found in one sample sequenced in a study of vaccination and CD4 T cells after COVID-19. As for treatment: approximately nine-day PBMC culture with coronavirus spike peptide pools or control peptides (ViraFEST assay). Gathered ahead of the COVID-19 pandemic (2011-2018) were the CD4+ T cells of the unexposed donor. The Oncomine TCR Beta short-read assay was applied to DNA of cultured CD4+ T cells. TCRdb analysed the PCR reads with MiXCR anew, one entry per CDR3 protein. The table lists 5,000 or so distinct CDR3 sequences, over 40% of them singletons. What these receptors recognize is not known. What was sequenced was CD4+ T cells from blood, cultured in vitro. The receptors here all came from a human donor in good health.

This clonotype came up a few times. This chain connects TRBV7-9 to TRBJ2-4; D ambiguous. With 1 base removed from V and 0 bases from J, the gap between germline ends came to 4 bases. Germline CDR1 reads SEHNR; CDR2 reads FQNEAQ (reference sequence). This CDR3 has 14 amino acids. The CDR3 DNA follows: TGTGCCAGCAGCTTAGGGACAGCCAAAAACATTCAGTACTTC. It translates to CASSLGTAKNIQYF.

The chain is built from TRBV7-9 and TRBJ1-5, with D maybe TRBD1 (5 bases). The CDR3 sequence is 17 residues long. The germline CDR1 and CDR2 sequences are SEHNR and FQNEAQ (reference sequence). Trimming left V 1 base short and J 3 bases short, with 16 bases between. The CDR3 DNA sequence: TGTGCCAGCAGCTTAGGAGCCGGGGCACGGGACAATCAGCCCCAGCATTTT. Its protein is CASSLGAGARDNQPQHF.

The gene calls are TRBV7-3 and TRBJ1-1, with D maybe TRBD1 (5 bases). The CDR3 is 14 residues long. Trimming left V 5 bases short and J 2 bases short, with 12 bases between. The germline V gene encodes CDR1 SGHTA and CDR2 FQGTGA. The CDR3 DNA is TGTGCCAGCAGCGCGGGACTGATAAACACTGAAGCTTTCTTT. It is translated as CASSAGLINTEAFF.

This clonotype has more than one count but fewer than ten. The chain joins TRBV6-1 to TRBJ2-6, with 7 bases fitting TRBD2. CDR3 length: 13 amino acids. Per the germline V gene, CDR1 is MNHNS and CDR2 is SASEGT. Trimming took 8 bases from V and 3 from J; bases not matched to a gene: 1. The CDR3 DNA reads as TGTGCCAGCGGGGGGGTTGGGGCCAACGTCCTGACTTTC. Translating gives CASGGVGANVLTF.

This chain joins TRBV12-3 or TRBV12-4 and TRBJ1-5; TRBD1 agrees at 8 bases. Trimming cost V 5 bases and J 11 bases; bases outside gene matches: 11. This CDR3 spans 14 amino acids. The CDR3 nucleotides read TGTGCCAGCAGTCCAAGGCAGGGGGCAGAGTCCCAGCATTTT. Translation: CASSPRQGAESQHF.